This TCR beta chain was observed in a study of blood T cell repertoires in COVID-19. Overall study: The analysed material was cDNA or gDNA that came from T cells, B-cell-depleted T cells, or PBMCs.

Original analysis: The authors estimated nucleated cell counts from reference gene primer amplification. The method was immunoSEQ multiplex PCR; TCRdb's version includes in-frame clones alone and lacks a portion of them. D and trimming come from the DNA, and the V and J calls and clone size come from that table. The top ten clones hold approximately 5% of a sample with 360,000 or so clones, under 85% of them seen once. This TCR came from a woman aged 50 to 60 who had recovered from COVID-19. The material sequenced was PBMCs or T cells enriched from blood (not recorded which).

The CDR3 sequence is CASIPQQHTEAFF. The CDR3 DNA reads as TGTGCCAGCATCCCACAACAACACACTGAAGCTTTCTTT. This chain uses TRBV7-9 with TRBJ1-1, with D unresolved. This CDR3 comprises 13 residues. V dropped 7 bases and J dropped 3 bases, with 12 bases sitting between them. Germline-derived CDR1 and CDR2 are SEHNR and FQNEAQ (reference sequence).